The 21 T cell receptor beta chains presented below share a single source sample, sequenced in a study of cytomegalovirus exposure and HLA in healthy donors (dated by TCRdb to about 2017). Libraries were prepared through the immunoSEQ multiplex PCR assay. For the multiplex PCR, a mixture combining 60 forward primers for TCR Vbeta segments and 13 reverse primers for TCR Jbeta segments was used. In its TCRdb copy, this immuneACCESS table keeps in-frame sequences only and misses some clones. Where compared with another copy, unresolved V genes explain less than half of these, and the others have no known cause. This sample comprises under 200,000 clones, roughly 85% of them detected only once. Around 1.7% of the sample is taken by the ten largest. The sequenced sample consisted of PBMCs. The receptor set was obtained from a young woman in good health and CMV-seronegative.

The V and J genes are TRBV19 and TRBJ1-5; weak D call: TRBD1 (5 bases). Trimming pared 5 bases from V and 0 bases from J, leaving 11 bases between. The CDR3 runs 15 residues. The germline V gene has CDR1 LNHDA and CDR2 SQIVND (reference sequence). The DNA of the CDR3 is TGTGCCAGTAGTCTGACAGATTATAGCAATCAGCCCCAGCATTTT. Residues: CASSLTDYSNQPQHF.

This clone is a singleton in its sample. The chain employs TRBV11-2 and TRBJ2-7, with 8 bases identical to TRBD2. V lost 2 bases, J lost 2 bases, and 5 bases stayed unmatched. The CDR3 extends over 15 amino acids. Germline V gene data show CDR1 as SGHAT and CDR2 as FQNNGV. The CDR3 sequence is CASSLSPREAYEQYF. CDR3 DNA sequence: TGTGCCAGCAGCTTAAGCCCGCGGGAGGCCTACGAGCAGTACTTC.

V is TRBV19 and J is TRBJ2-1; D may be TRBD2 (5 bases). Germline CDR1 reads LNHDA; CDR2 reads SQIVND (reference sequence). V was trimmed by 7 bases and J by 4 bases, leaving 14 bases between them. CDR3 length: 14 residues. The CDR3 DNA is TGTGCCAGTATGGAGGACCTTACGTACAATGAGCAGTTCTTC. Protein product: CASMEDLTYNEQFF.

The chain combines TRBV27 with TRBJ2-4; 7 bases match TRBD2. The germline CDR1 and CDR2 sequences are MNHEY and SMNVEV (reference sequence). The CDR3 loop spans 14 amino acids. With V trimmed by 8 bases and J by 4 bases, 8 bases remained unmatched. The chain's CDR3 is CASGFGEGKNIQYF. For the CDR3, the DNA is TGTGCCAGCGGCTTTGGGGAGGGGAAAAACATTCAGTACTTC.

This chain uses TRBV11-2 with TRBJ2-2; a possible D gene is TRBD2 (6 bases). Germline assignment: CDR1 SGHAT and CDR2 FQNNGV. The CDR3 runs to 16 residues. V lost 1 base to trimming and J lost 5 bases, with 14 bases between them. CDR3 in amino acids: CASSLVPVRGTGELFF. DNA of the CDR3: TGTGCCAGCAGCTTAGTCCCAGTCCGGGGGACCGGGGAGCTGTTTTTT.

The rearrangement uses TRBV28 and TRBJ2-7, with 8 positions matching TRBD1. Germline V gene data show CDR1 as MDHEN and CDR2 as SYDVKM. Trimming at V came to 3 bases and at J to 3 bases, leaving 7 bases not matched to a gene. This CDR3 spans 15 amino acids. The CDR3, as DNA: TGTGCCAGCAGTTTCGCGACAGGGGCCCTCTACGAGCAGTACTTC. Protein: CASSFATGALYEQYF. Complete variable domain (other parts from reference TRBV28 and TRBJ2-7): DVKVTQSSRYLVKRTGEKVFLECVQDMDHENMFWYRQDPGLGLRLIYFSYDVKMKEKGDIPEGYSVSREKKERFSLILESASTNQTSMYLCASSFATGALYEQYFGPGTRLTVT.

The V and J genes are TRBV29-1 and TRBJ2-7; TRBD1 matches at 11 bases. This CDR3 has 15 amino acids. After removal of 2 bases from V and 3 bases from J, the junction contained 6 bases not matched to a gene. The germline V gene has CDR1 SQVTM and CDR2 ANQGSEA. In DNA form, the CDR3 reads TGCAGCGTTGAACTAACCGGGACAGGGGGCTACGAGCAGTACTTC. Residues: CSVELTGTGGYEQYF.

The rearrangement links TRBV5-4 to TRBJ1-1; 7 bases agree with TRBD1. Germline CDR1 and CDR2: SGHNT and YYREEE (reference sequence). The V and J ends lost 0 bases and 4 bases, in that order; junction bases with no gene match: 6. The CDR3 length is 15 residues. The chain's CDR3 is CASSLAPAGGTEAFF. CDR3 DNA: TGTGCCAGCAGCTTGGCCCCGGCAGGGGGCACTGAAGCTTTCTTT.

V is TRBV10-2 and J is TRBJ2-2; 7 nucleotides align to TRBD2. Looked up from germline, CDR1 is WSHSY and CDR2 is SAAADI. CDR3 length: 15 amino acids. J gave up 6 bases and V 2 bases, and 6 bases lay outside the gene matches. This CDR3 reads CASSETGLEAGELFF. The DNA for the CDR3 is TGCGCCAGCAGTGAGACTGGACTAGAGGCCGGGGAGCTGTTTTTT.

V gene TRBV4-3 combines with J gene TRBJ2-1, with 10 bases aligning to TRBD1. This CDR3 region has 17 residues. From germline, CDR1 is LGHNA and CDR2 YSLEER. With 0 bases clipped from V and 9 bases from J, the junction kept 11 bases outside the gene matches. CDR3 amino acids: CASSQDGGTGDLVEQFF. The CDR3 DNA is TGCGCCAGCAGCCAAGATGGGGGGACAGGGGATCTGGTTGAGCAGTTCTTC.

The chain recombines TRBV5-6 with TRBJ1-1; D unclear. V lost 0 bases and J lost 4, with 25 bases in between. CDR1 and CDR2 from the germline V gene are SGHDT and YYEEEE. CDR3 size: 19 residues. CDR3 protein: CASSLANVGGFGVVTEAFF. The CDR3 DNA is TGTGCCAGCAGCTTGGCCAACGTTGGAGGATTTGGAGTTGTCACTGAAGCTTTCTTT.

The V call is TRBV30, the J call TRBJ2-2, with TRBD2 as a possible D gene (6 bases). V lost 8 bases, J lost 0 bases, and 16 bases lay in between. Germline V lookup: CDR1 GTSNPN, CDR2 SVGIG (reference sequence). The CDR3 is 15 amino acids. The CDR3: CAVGSPPANTGELFF. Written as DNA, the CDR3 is TGTGCCGTCGGGAGTCCGCCCGCGAACACCGGGGAGCTGTTTTTT.

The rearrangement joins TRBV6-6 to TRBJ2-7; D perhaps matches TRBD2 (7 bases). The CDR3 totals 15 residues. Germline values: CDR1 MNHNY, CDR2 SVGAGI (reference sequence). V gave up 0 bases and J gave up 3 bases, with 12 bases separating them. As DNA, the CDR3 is TGTGCCAGCAGTTACTCATCGGGGGGCTTCTACGAGCAGTACGTC. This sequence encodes CASSYSSGGFYEQYV.

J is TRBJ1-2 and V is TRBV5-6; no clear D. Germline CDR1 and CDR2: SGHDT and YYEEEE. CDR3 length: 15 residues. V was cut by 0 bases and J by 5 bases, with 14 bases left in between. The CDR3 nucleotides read TGTGCCAGCAGCTTGGAAGTAGCGTCTATATATGGCTACACCTTC. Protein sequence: CASSLEVASIYGYTF.

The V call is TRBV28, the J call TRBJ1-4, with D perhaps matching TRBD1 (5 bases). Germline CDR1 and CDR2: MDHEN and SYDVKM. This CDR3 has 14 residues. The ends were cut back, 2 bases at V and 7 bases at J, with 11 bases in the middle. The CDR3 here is CASSLIRGGEKLFF. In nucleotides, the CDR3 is TGTGCCAGCAGTTTAATTAGGGGAGGTGAAAAACTGTTTTTT.

The DNA for the CDR3 is TGTGCCTGGAGTGATCCTACTAGTCGGCCCACAGATACGCAGTATTTT. It is translated as CAWSDPTSRPTDTQYF. The V gene is TRBV30, the J gene TRBJ2-3, with D maybe TRBD2 (5 bases). CDR1 GTSNPN and CDR2 SVGIG come from the germline V gene (reference sequence). The CDR3 covers 16 residues. V lost 1 base and J lost 2, with 16 bases in between.

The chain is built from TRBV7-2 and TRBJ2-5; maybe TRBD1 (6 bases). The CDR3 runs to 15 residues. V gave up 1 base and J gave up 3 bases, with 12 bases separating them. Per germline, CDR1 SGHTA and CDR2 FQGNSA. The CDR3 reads CASSLEAGVEETQYF. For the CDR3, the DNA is TGTGCCAGCAGCTTAGAGGCAGGGGTGGAAGAGACCCAGTACTTC.

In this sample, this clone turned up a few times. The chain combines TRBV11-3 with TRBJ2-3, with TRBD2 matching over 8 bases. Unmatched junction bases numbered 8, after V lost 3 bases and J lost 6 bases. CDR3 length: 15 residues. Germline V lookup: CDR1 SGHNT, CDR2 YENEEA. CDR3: CASSFRGGPVDTQYF. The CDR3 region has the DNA TGTGCCAGCAGCTTTCGGGGGGGCCCCGTTGATACGCAGTATTTT.

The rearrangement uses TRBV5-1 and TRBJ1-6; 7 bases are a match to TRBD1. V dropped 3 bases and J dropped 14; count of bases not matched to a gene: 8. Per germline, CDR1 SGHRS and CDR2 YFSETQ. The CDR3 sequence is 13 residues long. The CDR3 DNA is TGCGCCAGCAGCTCGGACGGACAGGTGGCCCTCCACTTT. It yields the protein CASSSDGQVALHF.

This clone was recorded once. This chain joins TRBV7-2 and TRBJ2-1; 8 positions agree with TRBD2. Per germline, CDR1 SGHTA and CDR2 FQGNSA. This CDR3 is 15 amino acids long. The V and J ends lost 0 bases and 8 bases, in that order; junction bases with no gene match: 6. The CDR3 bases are TGTGCCAGCAGCTTAGCTTCCAGCGGGAGCCATGAGCAGTTCTTC. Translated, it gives CASSLASSGSHEQFF. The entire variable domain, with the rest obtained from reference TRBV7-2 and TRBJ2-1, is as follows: GAGVSQSPSNKVTEKGKDVELRCDPISGHTALYWYRQSLGQGLEFLIYFQGNSAPDKSGLPSDRFSAERTGGSVSTLTIQRTQQEDSAVYLCASSLASSGSHEQFFGPGTRLTVL.

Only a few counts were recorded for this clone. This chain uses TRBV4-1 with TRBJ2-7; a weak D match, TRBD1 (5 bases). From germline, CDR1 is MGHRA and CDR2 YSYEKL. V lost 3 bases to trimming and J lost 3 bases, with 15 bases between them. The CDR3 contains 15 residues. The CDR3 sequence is CASSQVTREVYEQYF. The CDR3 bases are TGCGCCAGCAGCCAGGTGACCAGGGAAGTCTACGAGCAGTACTTC.